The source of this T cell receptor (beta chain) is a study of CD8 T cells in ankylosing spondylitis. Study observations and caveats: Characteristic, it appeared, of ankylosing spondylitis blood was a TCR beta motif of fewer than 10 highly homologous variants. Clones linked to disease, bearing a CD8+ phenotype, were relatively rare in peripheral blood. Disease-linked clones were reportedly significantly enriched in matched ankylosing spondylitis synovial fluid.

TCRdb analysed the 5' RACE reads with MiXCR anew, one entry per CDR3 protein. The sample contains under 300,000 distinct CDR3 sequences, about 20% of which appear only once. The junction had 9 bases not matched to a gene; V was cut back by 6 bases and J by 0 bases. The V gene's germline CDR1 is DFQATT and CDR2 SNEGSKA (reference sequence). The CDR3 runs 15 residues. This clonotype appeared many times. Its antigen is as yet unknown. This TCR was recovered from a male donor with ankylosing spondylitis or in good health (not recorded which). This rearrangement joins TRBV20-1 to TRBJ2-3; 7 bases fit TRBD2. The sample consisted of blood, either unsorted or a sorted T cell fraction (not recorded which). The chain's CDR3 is CSANHPSGSTDTQYF. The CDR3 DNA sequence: TGCAGTGCAAACCACCCTAGCGGAAGCACAGATACGCAGTATTTT.